These T cell receptor beta chains were read from a single sample in a study of blood T cell repertoires in COVID-19. Clones were sequenced by immunoSEQ multiplex PCR, and TCRdb holds only the in-frame ones, with some missing. This repertoire shows 150,000 or so clones, 80% to 85% found once; its top ten account for around 4%. The sample taken for sequencing was peripheral blood. These receptors came from a woman aged 55-69 years with acute or convalescent COVID-19. Both conserved end residues are part of each CDR3. The D gene is left open where the match is weak. Clone size is stated in some rows and not others, as once, few, many or a class when expanded.

TRBV6-6	TRBJ2-6	.	.	TGTGCCAGCAGACGATGGGGCGGTCGGCGTGGGGCCAACGTCCTGACTTTC	CASRRWGGRRGANVLTF
TRBV3-1/TRBV3-2	TRBJ2-7	.	TRBD2	TGTGCCAGCAGCCAAGCGTTTGGGGGGGGAGTTGCCTACGAGCAGTACTTC	CASSQAFGGGVAYEQYF
TRBV7-8	TRBJ1-2	few	.	TGTGCCAGCAGCTTAGCGGAACAGGGTGTGGGTGGCTACACCTTC	CASSLAEQGVGGYTF
TRBV19	TRBJ2-2	.	.	TGTGCCAGTTTCCGTGACACCGGGGAGCTGTTTTTT	CASFRDTGELFF
TRBV28	TRBJ2-2	few	.	TGTGCCAGCAGGGACCATTCTGGCGGGGGCCCCACCGGGGAGCTGTTTTTT	CASRDHSGGGPTGELFF
TRBV29-1	TRBJ1-2	.	.	TGCAGCGTTGAAGATCGAGGGGCAGGGGTTAACTATGGCTACACCTTC	CSVEDRGAGVNYGYTF
TRBV5-5	TRBJ1-6	.	.	TGTGCCAGCAGCTTGGAGGCAGGGTGGAATTCACCCCTCCACTTT	CASSLEAGWNSPLHF
TRBV28	TRBJ1-4	.	TRBD1	TGTGCCAGCACCCAGGGACAGGGGTGGGAAAAACTGTTTTTT	CASTQGQGWEKLFF
TRBV28	TRBJ2-1	.	TRBD2	TGTGCCAGCAGGGGAGCGGGAGATTGGAATGAGCAGTTCTTC	CASRGAGDWNEQFF
TRBV2	TRBJ1-2	.	.	TGTGCCAGCACCGAAAGAGGAACAAACTATGGCTACACCTTC	CASTERGTNYGYTF
TRBV25-1	TRBJ2-3	.	TRBD1	TGTGCCAGCAGTGGATCGCCGGGACAGGGTTTCACAGATACGCAGTATTTT	CASSGSPGQGFTDTQYF
TRBV30	TRBJ1-5	.	.	TGTGCCTCGGTTCAGGGTAGTCAGCCCCAGCATTTT	CASVQGSQPQHF
TRBV3-1/TRBV3-2	TRBJ2-7	.	TRBD2	TGTGCCAGCAGCCGCGCGGGAGGATCCCACTACGAGCAGTACTTC	CASSRAGGSHYEQYF
TRBV4-3	TRBJ1-2	.	.	TGCGCCAGCAGCCAAGAGGAACAGGTCCTCTATGGCTACACCTTC	CASSQEEQVLYGYTF
TRBV5-1	TRBJ1-2	.	TRBD1	TGCGCCAGCAGCTTCTGGACAGGGAGCGGCTACACCTTC	CASSFWTGSGYTF